The 22 T cell receptor beta chains reported below all come from one sample, sequenced in a study of blood T cell repertoires in COVID-19. This table comes from immunoSEQ multiplex PCR, and its TCRdb copy is limited to in-frame clones, with some not included. This repertoire shows some 240,000 clones, approximately 85% found once; its top ten account for 2.4%. The sequenced material came from peripheral blood. These receptors all stem from a woman aged 70 to 79 with COVID-19, enrolled during active disease.

This clone was recorded only once. CDR3 sequence: CASSKDGLAGVHGSPLHF. In nucleotides, the CDR3 is TGTGCCAGCAGCAAAGATGGATTGGCGGGGGTACACGGTTCACCCCTCCACTTT. The chain is built from TRBV21-1 and TRBJ1-6. TRBV21-1 is assigned pseudogene status. The CDR3 is made up of 18 amino acids.

V gene TRBV19 combines with J gene TRBJ1-4; 8 bases are a match to TRBD1. From germline, CDR1 is LNHDA and CDR2 SQIVND (reference sequence). V shed 5 bases and J 5 bases; nucleotides not matched to a gene: 4. There are 14 residues in the CDR3. Here the CDR3 reads CASSPRTGNEKLFF. The CDR3 DNA follows: TGTGCCAGTAGTCCAAGGACAGGGAATGAAAAACTGTTTTTT.

Comment on this clone: A read error may account for a junction end that differs from germline. The rearrangement joins TRBV12-3 or TRBV12-4 to TRBJ1-1; 8 bases align to TRBD1. CDR3 length: 12 residues. The CDR3 bases are TGTGCCAGCAGTTCGACAGGGGCTGAAACTTTCTTT. The encoded protein is CASSSTGAETFF.

This chain links TRBV7-2 with TRBJ2-3; the match to TRBD2 covers 8 bases. The J segment lost 0 bases and the V segment lost 4 bases, leaving 6 bases of the junction unmatched. CDR1 and CDR2 from the germline V gene are SGHTA and FQGNSA. This CDR3 contains 16 residues. The CDR3, as DNA: TGTGCCAGCAGCTACCGACTAGCGACTAGCACAGATACGCAGTATTTT. Translated: CASSYRLATSTDTQYF.

V is TRBV27 and J is TRBJ2-1; a weak D match, TRBD1 (6 bases). This CDR3 has 17 amino acids. V lost 1 base and J 3 bases, leaving 16 bases between the germline ends. Germline values: CDR1 MNHEY, CDR2 SMNVEV (reference sequence). In DNA, the CDR3 is TGTGCCAGCAGTTTATTTCCCGGACAGTACCTCTACAATGAGCAGTTCTTC. This codes for CASSLFPGQYLYNEQFF.

This chain connects TRBV30 to TRBJ1-2; the match to TRBD1 covers 12 bases. V trimming: 3 bases; J trimming: 4 bases; junction bases outside the gene matches: 6. CDR3 length equals 15 residues. Germline-derived CDR1 and CDR2 are GTSNPN and SVGIG (reference sequence). In DNA form, the CDR3 reads TGTGCCTGGAGAAACGGGACAGGGGGCGCCTATGGCTACACCTTC. Translating it yields CAWRNGTGGAYGYTF.

The chain recombines TRBV7-8 with TRBJ1-1; TRBD1 agrees at 9 bases. J gave up 7 bases and V 1 base, and 4 bases lay outside the gene matches. CDR3 size: 14 residues. Looked up from germline, CDR1 is SGHVS and CDR2 is FQNEAQ. The CDR3 reads CASSLGPGQGEAFF. CDR3 DNA: TGTGCCAGCAGCTTAGGACCGGGACAGGGTGAAGCTTTCTTT.

This chain connects TRBV4-2 to TRBJ1-2, with a possible D match to TRBD1 (6 bases). V lost 0 bases and J 4 bases, leaving 12 bases between the germline ends. From germline, CDR1 is LGHNA and CDR2 YNFKEQ. CDR3 length equals 15 residues. CDR3 sequence: CASSQEGGASYGYTF. CDR3 DNA sequence: TGTGCCAGCAGCCAAGAGGGGGGGGCGAGCTATGGCTACACCTTC.

The chain couples TRBV5-8 to TRBJ1-5, with a weak D call TRBD1 (6 bases). Trimming removed 4 bases from V and 10 bases from J, with 12 bases in between. There are 12 residues in the CDR3. Germline CDR1 and CDR2: SGHTS and YDEGEE. The CDR3 nucleotides are TGTGCCAGCAGCGTACAACAGGGACCCCAGCATTTT. Its translation is CASSVQQGPQHF.

The rearrangement joins TRBV6-5 to TRBJ1-5; 7 positions agree with TRBD1. Germline-derived CDR1 and CDR2 are MNHEY and SVGAGI. The CDR3 loop spans 15 amino acids. The V segment lost 2 bases and the J segment 2 bases; nucleotides outside the gene matches: 3. The CDR3 here is CASSYDGQGNQPQHF. The CDR3 coding sequence is TGTGCCAGCAGTTACGATGGACAGGGCAATCAGCCCCAGCATTTT.

This chain connects TRBV18 to TRBJ2-1, with 9 bases that match TRBD2. J lost 3 bases, V lost 4 bases, and 1 base had no gene match. The CDR3 has 14 residues. CDR1 is KGHSH, CDR2 LQKENI, per germline. In nucleotides, the CDR3 is TGTGCCAGCTCACGCGGGGGGGACTACAATGAGCAGTTCTTC. This codes for CASSRGGDYNEQFF.

The chain joins TRBV9 to TRBJ1-1; a weak D match, TRBD1 (5 bases). The CDR3 runs 14 residues. Germline V gene sequence: CDR1 SGDLS, CDR2 YYNGEE. Trimming removed 4 bases from V and 4 bases from J, with 14 bases in between. CDR3 in DNA: TGTGCCAGCAGCCGAAATGAAAGGGGCACTGAAGCTTTCTTT. It codes for CASSRNERGTEAFF.

The rearrangement links TRBV2 to TRBJ1-5; D call uncertain. The CDR3 totals 15 residues. With 6 bases removed from V and 3 bases from J, the gap between germline ends came to 15 bases. Germline V gives CDR1 SNHLY, CDR2 FYNNEI. The DNA for the CDR3 is TGTGCCAGCAGCCGGTATGAGGGCCCCAATCAGCCCCAGCATTTT. Translation: CASSRYEGPNQPQHF.

The chain joins TRBV7-2 to TRBJ2-6; D may be TRBD1 (6 bases). The length of the CDR3 is 17 residues. Trimming left V 1 base short and J 4 bases short, with 14 bases between. Per germline, CDR1 SGHTA and CDR2 FQGNSA. The CDR3: CASSLGGTQPGANVLTF. CDR3 sequence (DNA): TGTGCCAGCAGCTTAGGAGGGACACAACCCGGGGCCAACGTCCTGACTTTC.

The gene calls are TRBV4-3 and TRBJ1-5, with D uncertain. The CDR3 length is 14 residues. V lost 5 bases, J lost 7 bases, and 15 bases lay in between. Germline assignment: CDR1 LGHNA and CDR2 YSLEER. CDR3 DNA sequence: TGCGCCAGCAGCGAGAGATTGATCGGGCAGCCCCAGCATTTT. Translation: CASSERLIGQPQHF.

This chain links TRBV9 with TRBJ2-1, with TRBD1 matching 9 bases. Germline V lookup: CDR1 SGDLS, CDR2 YYNGEE. Germline trimming cut 3 bases from V and 1 base from J; bases unmatched to any gene: 2. The CDR3 totals 15 residues. The DNA of the CDR3 is TGTGCCAGCAGCGAGGGACAGGGTTCCTACAATGAGCAGTTCTTC. This codes for CASSEGQGSYNEQFF.

The chain links TRBV12-3 or TRBV12-4 to TRBJ1-1; D is ambiguous. With 1 base removed from V and 5 bases from J, the gap between germline ends came to 8 bases. The CDR3 is 13 residues long. CDR3 sequence reads: CASSLGWRTEAFF. The CDR3 DNA reads as TGTGCCAGCAGTTTAGGATGGCGGACTGAAGCTTTCTTT.

This sequence joins TRBV7-9 and TRBJ1-4; the D gene is possibly TRBD1 (5 bases). This CDR3 is built from 14 residues. The germline gives CDR1 SEHNR, CDR2 FQNEAQ (reference sequence). V dropped 4 bases and J dropped 8 bases, with 14 bases sitting between them. DNA of the CDR3: TGTGCCAGCAGCTCCGAGGTAGCAGGGGAAAAACTGTTTTTT. This translates into CASSSEVAGEKLFF.

The chain joins TRBV21-1 to TRBJ2-1; the table's TRBD2 call for D was not verified on the DNA. TRBV21-1 has pseudogene status. CDR3 length: 14 residues. The CDR3 region is CASSKAGRGYEQFF. The CDR3 DNA reads TGTGCCAGCAGCAAAGCAGGGCGGGGTTATGAGCAGTTCTTC.

This clone was seen once. The rearrangement uses TRBV3-1 (or the pseudogene TRBV3-2) and TRBJ2-5, with a possible D match to TRBD1 (6 bases). The germline V gene has CDR1 LGHDT and CDR2 YNNKEL (reference sequence). This CDR3 spans 16 amino acids. The V and J ends lost 1 base and 3 bases respectively, with 15 bases between them. The CDR3 sequence is CASSQVDRDIKETQYF. For the CDR3, the DNA is TGTGCCAGCAGCCAAGTTGACCGGGACATTAAAGAGACCCAGTACTTC.

This clone was seen only once. CDR3 loop: CASSSSLDRADWGNQPQHF. The CDR3 DNA is TGTGCCAGCAGCTCCTCTCTGGACAGGGCCGATTGGGGCAATCAGCCCCAGCATTTT. V usage is TRBV7-2 and J usage is TRBJ1-5; 8 bases map to TRBD1. V lost 4 bases to trimming and J lost 2 bases; unmatched junction nucleotides: 16. In germline, CDR1 is SGHTA, CDR2 FQGNSA. The CDR3 is made up of 19 amino acids.

The V gene is TRBV27, the J gene TRBJ2-1, with D possibly being TRBD1 (5 bases). CDR3 length: 15 residues. Germline assignment: CDR1 MNHEY and CDR2 SMNVEV (reference sequence). The V and J ends lost 7 bases and 3 bases respectively, with 16 bases between them. The DNA for the CDR3 is TGTGCCAGCAACCCCCAGGGCATTCTCTACAATGAGCAGTTCTTC. Its protein is CASNPQGILYNEQFF.